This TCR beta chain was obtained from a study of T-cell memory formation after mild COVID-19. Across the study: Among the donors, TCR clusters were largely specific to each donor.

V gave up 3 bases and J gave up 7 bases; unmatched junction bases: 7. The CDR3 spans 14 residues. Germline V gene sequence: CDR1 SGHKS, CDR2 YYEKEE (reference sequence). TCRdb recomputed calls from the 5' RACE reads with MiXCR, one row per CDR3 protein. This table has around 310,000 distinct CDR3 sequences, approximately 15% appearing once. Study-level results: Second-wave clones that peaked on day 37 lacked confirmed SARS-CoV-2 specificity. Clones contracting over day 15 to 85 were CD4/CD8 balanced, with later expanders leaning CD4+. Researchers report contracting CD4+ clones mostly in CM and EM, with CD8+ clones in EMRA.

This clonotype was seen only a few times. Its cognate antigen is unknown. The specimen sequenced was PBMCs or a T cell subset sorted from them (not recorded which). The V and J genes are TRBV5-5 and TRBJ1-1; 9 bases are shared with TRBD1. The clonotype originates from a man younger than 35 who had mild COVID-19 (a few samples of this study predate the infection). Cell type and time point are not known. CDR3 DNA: TGTGCCAGCAGCTCTCAACCGACAGGGGGTGAAGCTTTCTTT. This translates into CASSSQPTGGEAFF.